The 20 T cell receptor beta chains presented below share a single source sample, sequenced in a study of T cell responses to AZD1222 COVID-19 vaccine. Sequenced by immunoSEQ multiplex PCR; TCRdb stores in-frame clones only, minus some. Of 90,000 to 120,000 clones listed, around 94% were seen once; the top ten hold roughly 2.2%. The source material was peripheral blood, sampled on day 0 of AZD1222 vaccination. The receptors shown here come from an adult in good health.

The chain has TRBV29-1 and TRBJ1-2, with unresolved D. CDR3 length: 13 amino acids. Deletions cut 2 bases from V and 4 bases from J, with 11 bases between. Per germline, CDR1 SQVTM and CDR2 ANQGSEA. In nucleotides, the CDR3 is TGCAGCGTTGAATTTCTATCGGGCTATGGCTACACCTTC. The encoded protein is CSVEFLSGYGYTF.

The CDR3 DNA is TGTGCCAGCAGGATGGGGACCGCACCCATGGGGACTGAAGCTTTCTTT. This translates into CASRMGTAPMGTEAFF. V and J are TRBV28 and TRBJ1-1, with D perhaps TRBD1 (5 bases). The CDR3 runs 16 residues. Germline CDR1 MDHEN, CDR2 SYDVKM. The germline V and J ends were trimmed by 6 bases and 5 bases, with 22 bases remaining between them.

CDR3 region: CASSKDRQEPNTGELFF. The CDR3 bases are TGCGCCAGCAGTAAAGACCGACAGGAACCTAACACCGGGGAGCTGTTTTTT. The chain combines TRBV5-1 with TRBJ2-2, with D tentatively TRBD1 (6 bases). CDR3 length: 17 amino acids. V was clipped by 5 bases and J by 2 bases, with 19 bases between them. Germline V gene lookup returns CDR1 SGHRS and CDR2 YFSETQ.

The V and J genes are TRBV25-1 and TRBJ1-6, with no clear D. The ends were cut back, 4 bases at V and 9 bases at J, with 7 bases in the middle. The CDR3 has 12 amino acids. CDR1 MGHDK and CDR2 SYGVNS come from the germline V gene. The CDR3: CASSGYSSPLHF. CDR3 nucleotide sequence: TGTGCCAGCAGTGGGTATTCTTCACCCCTCCACTTT.

This sequence joins TRBV5-1 and TRBJ1-4; D is unclear. The CDR3 has 16 residues. V was pared by 0 bases and J by 0 bases, with 9 bases between. Germline V gene data show CDR1 as SGHRS and CDR2 as YFSETQ. The CDR3 loop reads CASSLEPAATNEKLFF. CDR3 DNA: TGCGCCAGCAGCTTGGAACCGGCTGCAACTAATGAAAAACTGTTTTTT.

The CDR3 bases are TGTGCCAGCAGCCCGGGGATAGGACGCTACGAGCAGTACTTC. Its translation is CASSPGIGRYEQYF. The chain joins TRBV3-1 (or the pseudogene TRBV3-2) to TRBJ2-7; D possibly corresponds to TRBD2 (5 bases). CDR1 LGHDT and CDR2 YNNKEL come from the germline V gene (reference sequence). The ends were cut back, 4 bases at V and 3 bases at J, with 13 bases in the middle. This CDR3 spans 14 amino acids.

The chain uses TRBV11-2 and TRBJ1-6; D uncertain. V lost 0 bases and J 8 bases, leaving 11 bases between the germline ends. The germline V gene has CDR1 SGHAT and CDR2 FQNNGV. The CDR3 extends over 15 amino acids. CDR3 bases: TGTGCCAGCAGCTTAGATCCGGGGATTGATTCACCCCTCCACTTT. Its translation is CASSLDPGIDSPLHF.

This chain connects TRBV29-1 to TRBJ2-7; 7 bases are shared with TRBD1. V was clipped by 1 base and J by 2 bases; unmatched bases: 14. Germline loops: CDR1 SQVTM, CDR2 ANQGSEA. The CDR3 is made up of 17 amino acids. The CDR3 sequence is CSVEVTDFGTVPYEQYF. Here the CDR3 DNA reads TGCAGCGTTGAAGTAACAGATTTTGGGACAGTCCCCTACGAGCAGTACTTC.

This sequence joins TRBV7-9 and TRBJ2-7, with TRBD2 matching over 9 bases. The V gene end was trimmed by 5 bases and the J gene end by 5 bases; junction bases not matched to a gene: 4. Per germline, CDR1 SEHNR and CDR2 FQNEAQ (reference sequence). CDR3 size: 13 residues. The CDR3 protein is CASSGGLANEQYF. For the CDR3, the DNA is TGTGCCAGCAGCGGCGGACTAGCGAACGAGCAGTACTTC.

V gene TRBV2 combines with J gene TRBJ1-1, with D maybe TRBD1 (5 bases). Deletions cut 3 bases from V and 0 bases from J, with 11 bases between. CDR1 is SNHLY, CDR2 FYNNEI, per germline. This CDR3 contains 15 residues. The CDR3 coding sequence is TGTGCCAGCAGTGACGAGGGACTTTTGAACACTGAAGCTTTCTTT. Protein product: CASSDEGLLNTEAFF.

This chain links TRBV27 with TRBJ1-6; D may be TRBD1 (5 bases). Trimming took 7 bases from V and 10 from J, leaving 17 bases between them. CDR1 MNHEY and CDR2 SMNVEV come from the germline V gene (reference sequence). This CDR3 region has 14 residues. In DNA, the CDR3 is TGTGCCAGCAAAGACCAGGGATATGGCTCACCCCTCCACTTT. It encodes CASKDQGYGSPLHF.

This clone was seen a single time. J is TRBJ2-7 and V is TRBV3-1 (or the pseudogene TRBV3-2), with TRBD2 identical over 8 bases. Germline V gives CDR1 LGHDT, CDR2 YNNKEL (reference sequence). CDR3 length: 15 amino acids. J was trimmed by 7 bases and V by 1 base; bases with no gene match: 9. The CDR3 coding sequence is TGTGCCAGCAGCCAAGGACTCCCGGGACTAGGGGAGCAGTACTTC. It yields the protein CASSQGLPGLGEQYF.

Remarks on this clone: Other DNA sequences in the same sample also yield this CDR3. The chain uses TRBV5-1 and TRBJ2-6; 11 bases align to TRBD1. The CDR3 runs 16 residues. The germline V gene has CDR1 SGHRS and CDR2 YFSETQ. V gave up 3 bases and J gave up 4 bases; unmatched junction bases: 3. This chain's CDR3 is CASSWTGGGGANVLTF. For the CDR3, the DNA is TGCGCCAGCAGCTGGACAGGGGGCGGCGGGGCCAACGTCCTGACTTTC.

The chain combines TRBV9 with TRBJ1-5; D unclear. V shed 4 bases and J shed 1 base, with 12 bases lying between them. The germline CDR1 and CDR2 sequences are SGDLS and YYNGEE. The CDR3 is made up of 15 amino acids. This CDR3 reads CASSPRGFSNQPQHF. CDR3 nucleotide sequence: TGTGCCAGCAGCCCTCGAGGGTTCAGCAATCAGCCCCAGCATTTT.

This clone was observed a handful of times. V and J are TRBV7-6 and TRBJ1-5, with D possibly matching TRBD1 (5 bases). CDR1 SGHVS and CDR2 FNYEAQ come from the germline V gene. Trimming pared 0 bases from V and 5 bases from J, leaving 17 bases between. The CDR3 sequence is 17 residues long. CDR3 amino acids: CASSLATRVVSDQPQHF. The CDR3 DNA sequence: TGTGCCAGCAGCTTAGCCACCAGGGTCGTGAGTGATCAGCCCCAGCATTTT.

The chain uses TRBV20-1 and TRBJ2-7; D not certain. Trimming took 7 bases from V and 2 from J, leaving 9 bases between them. Germline lookup yields CDR1 DFQATT and CDR2 SNEGSKA (reference sequence). CDR3 length: 11 residues. The CDR3 nucleotides are TGCAGTGTTTGGCATGCCTACGAGCAGTACTTC. The encoded protein is CSVWHAYEQYF.

This clone was recorded only once. The chain uses TRBV7-9 and TRBJ2-7, with D unclear. CDR3 length: 12 residues. Trimming shortened V by 5 bases and J by 2 bases, and 7 bases separated the two germline ends. Germline V CDR1 and CDR2: SEHNR, FQNEAQ (reference sequence). CDR3: CASSRSAYEQYF. The CDR3 DNA sequence: TGTGCCAGCAGCCGAAGTGCCTACGAGCAGTACTTC.

The table lists this clone with a few counts. The rearrangement links TRBV5-6 to TRBJ2-7; D call uncertain. Germline loops: CDR1 SGHDT, CDR2 YYEEEE. V shed 2 bases and J shed 2 bases, with 5 bases lying between them. CDR3 size: 12 residues. The CDR3 reads CASSFGPYEQYF. As DNA, the CDR3 is TGTGCCAGCAGCTTTGGCCCCTACGAGCAGTACTTC. Together with reference TRBV5-6 and TRBJ2-7, the CDR3 gives the full variable domain: DAGVTQSPTHLIKTRGQQVTLRCSPKSGHDTVSWYQQALGQGPQFIFQYYEEEERQRGNFPDRFSGHQFPNYSSELNVNALLLGDSALYLCASSFGPYEQYFGPGTRLTVT.

The rearrangement uses TRBV6-4 and TRBJ2-3; 9 bases are shared with TRBD2. With V trimmed by 3 bases and J by 2 bases, 3 bases remained unmatched. Per the germline V gene, CDR1 is MRHNA and CDR2 is SNTAGT. The CDR3 sequence is 15 residues long. The CDR3 DNA follows: TGTGCCAGCAGTGAGGCGGGGGGGCCCACAGATACGCAGTATTTT. Protein product: CASSEAGGPTDTQYF.

The J gene is TRBJ1-4, the V gene TRBV6-2 or TRBV6-3, with D tentatively TRBD1 (5 bases). Looked up from germline, CDR1 is MNHEY and CDR2 is SVGEGT. The CDR3 sequence is 12 residues long. V was trimmed by 6 bases and J by 10 bases, leaving 12 bases between them. This CDR3 reads CASSPGGGKLFF. Here the CDR3 DNA reads TGTGCCAGCAGCCCCGGTGGGGGAAAACTGTTTTTT.